The 13 T cell receptor beta chains given below trace back to one sample, sequenced in a study of CD8+CD57+ T cells in acquired aplastic anemia. It was genomic DNA that served as the template for profiling TCR beta VDJ and CDR3. Via MiXCR, TCRdb re-called the reads, giving one row per CDR3 protein. Found here are about 160,000 distinct CDR3 sequences, around 48% of them singletons; the top ten hold approximately 3%. Whoever was chosen for sequencing had shown CD8+CD57+ cell expansion by flow cytometry. The sequencing input was sorted CD4+, CD8+, or CD8+CD57+ T cells (not recorded which) from PBMCs. These receptors all come from a human donor with aplastic anemia.

There are many counts of this clonotype. The chain combines TRBV5-1 with TRBJ1-2, with no clear D. The CDR3 totals 14 residues. Trimming stripped 0 bases from V and 7 bases from J, with 13 bases between. The V gene's germline CDR1 is SGHRS and CDR2 YFSETQ. CDR3 coding DNA: TGCGCCAGCAGCTTGGAGGCGGTGGTTGGTGGCTACACCTTC. It is translated as CASSLEAVVGGYTF.

This clonotype was counted many times. The V call is TRBV6-2 or TRBV6-3, the J call TRBJ1-1; unclear D gene. Between the trimmed V and J ends, which lost 11 bases and 1 base, there was a span of 14 bases. Germline-derived CDR1 and CDR2 are MNHEY and SVGEGT. The CDR3 contains 13 residues. In DNA form, the CDR3 reads TGTGCCGGCTACCTTCTAGAGAACACTGAAGCTTTCTTT. This encodes CAGYLLENTEAFF.

The chain uses TRBV25-1 and TRBJ1-4; D gene unclear. V was pared by 2 bases and J by 0 bases, with 4 bases between. The germline gives CDR1 MGHDK, CDR2 SYGVNS. The CDR3 runs 14 residues. CDR3 residues: CASSEVATNEKLFF. CDR3 coding DNA: TGTGCCAGCAGTGAAGTTGCAACTAATGAAAAACTGTTTTTT.

This sequence joins TRBV5-6 and TRBJ2-4; TRBD2 might be the D (5 bases). The CDR3 has 16 residues. CDR1 is SGHDT and CDR2 is YYEEEE in the germline V gene. Trimming pared 5 bases from V and 0 bases from J, leaving 15 bases between. CDR3 nucleotide sequence: TGTGCCAGCAGTAAGAACACCGGAGGAGCCAAAAACATTCAGTACTTC. As protein: CASSKNTGGAKNIQYF.

The genes are TRBV9 and TRBJ1-6, with D perhaps matching TRBD1 (5 bases). Germline assignment: CDR1 SGDLS and CDR2 YYNGEE. This CDR3 is built from 15 residues. Trimming took off 0 bases at V and 4 bases at J, with 8 bases between the two ends. CDR3 sequence: CASSVGTRYNSPLHF. CDR3 nucleotides: TGTGCCAGCAGCGTAGGGACACGGTATAATTCACCCCTCCACTTT.

This clonotype was seen just once. The chain combines TRBV4-2 with TRBJ1-1; unclear D gene. Between the trimmed V and J ends, which lost 5 bases and 1 base, there was a span of 11 bases. The CDR3 loop spans 14 amino acids. Germline CDR1 LGHNA, CDR2 YNFKEQ. In DNA form, the CDR3 reads TGTGCCAGCAGCTTCGATTGGCCGAACACTGAAGCTTTCTTT. Translated: CASSFDWPNTEAFF.

The J gene is TRBJ2-7, the V gene TRBV7-9; D is unresolved. There are 12 residues in the CDR3. In germline, CDR1 is SEHNR, CDR2 FQNEAQ (reference sequence). V lost 4 bases and J 3 bases, leaving 7 bases between the germline ends. The CDR3 reads CASSSSGYEQYF. The CDR3 region has the DNA TGTGCCAGCAGCTCCTCAGGCTACGAGCAGTACTTC.

Comments on this clonotype: A much larger clone sits a single nucleotide away, making a read error possible. The V gene is TRBV19, the J gene TRBJ1-4, with 7 bases matching TRBD1. The germline V gene has CDR1 LNHDA and CDR2 SQIVND (reference sequence). V shed 7 bases, J shed 8 bases, and the junction held 13 bases outside the gene matches. This CDR3 is built from 15 residues. As DNA, the CDR3 is TGTGCCAGTACCAACTGGGGCAGGGGGGTAGAAAAACTGTTTTTT. Its translation: CASTNWGRGVEKLFF.

A few counts support this clonotype. A much more abundant neighbour one base away suggests this may be a read error. The rearrangement joins TRBV2 to TRBJ1-2; D is undetermined. Germline CDR1 is SNHLY and CDR2 is FYNNEI. There are 16 residues in the CDR3. The CDR3: CASREALRNSGSGYTF. The CDR3, as DNA: TGTGCCAGCAGGGAAGCGCTAAGGAACAGTGGGTCTGGCTACACCTTC. Complete variable domain (other parts from reference TRBV2 and TRBJ1-2): EPEVTQTPSHQVTQMGQEVILRCVPISNHLYFYWYRQILGQKVEFLVSFYNNEISEKSEIFDDQFSVERPDGSNFTLKIRSTKLEDSAMYFCASREALRNSGSGYTFGSGTRLTVV.

This clonotype was seen ten or more times. This chain connects TRBV7-2 to TRBJ1-2; 12 bases are a match to TRBD1. This CDR3 has 15 amino acids. J lost 3 bases, V lost 5 bases, and 4 bases had no gene match. Germline CDR1 reads SGHTA; CDR2 reads FQGNSA. The CDR3 coding sequence is TGTGCCAGCAGCCGGGACAGGGGGCTCGACTATGGCTACACCTTC. It yields the protein CASSRDRGLDYGYTF. The whole variable domain, remainder taken from reference TRBV7-2 and TRBJ1-2, is GAGVSQSPSNKVTEKGKDVELRCDPISGHTALYWYRQSLGQGLEFLIYFQGNSAPDKSGLPSDRFSAERTGGSVSTLTIQRTQQEDSAVYLCASSRDRGLDYGYTFGSGTRLTVV.

The chain has TRBV4-2 and TRBJ2-3, with D uncertain. Looked up from germline, CDR1 is LGHNA and CDR2 is YNFKEQ. V gave up 0 bases and J gave up 2 bases, with 9 bases separating them. This CDR3 is 15 amino acids long. The CDR3 is CASSQDPSDTDTQYF. In DNA form, the CDR3 reads TGTGCCAGCAGCCAAGATCCATCTGACACAGATACGCAGTATTTT.

This clonotype came up a few times. The chain combines TRBV24-1 with TRBJ1-2; 8 nucleotides agree with TRBD1. This CDR3 spans 15 amino acids. The germline V gene encodes CDR1 KGHDR and CDR2 SFDVKD. The ends lost 6 bases at V and 5 bases at J; junction bases unmatched: 10. Here the CDR3 DNA reads TGTGCCACCAGTCAACCGGGACAGGATTTGTATGGCTACACCTTC. This translates into CATSQPGQDLYGYTF.

Many counts were recorded for this clonotype. J is TRBJ1-2 and V is TRBV7-2; D may be TRBD1 (5 bases). Germline loops: CDR1 SGHTA, CDR2 FQGNSA. Trimming pared 6 bases from V and 4 bases from J, leaving 12 bases between. The CDR3 is 13 amino acids. CDR3 residues: CASRSREVYGYTF. DNA of the CDR3: TGTGCCAGCAGATCCAGGGAAGTCTATGGCTACACCTTC.